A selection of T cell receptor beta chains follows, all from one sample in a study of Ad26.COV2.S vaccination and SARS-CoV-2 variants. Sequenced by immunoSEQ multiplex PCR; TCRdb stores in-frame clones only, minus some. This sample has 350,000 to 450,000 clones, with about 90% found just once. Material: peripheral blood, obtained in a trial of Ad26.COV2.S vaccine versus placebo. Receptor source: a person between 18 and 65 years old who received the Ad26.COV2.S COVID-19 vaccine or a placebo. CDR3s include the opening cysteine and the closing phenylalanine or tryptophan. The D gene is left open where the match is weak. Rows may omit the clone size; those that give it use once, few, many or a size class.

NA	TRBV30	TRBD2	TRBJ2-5	TGTGCCTGGAGTGTACGCGGGGGGCGTACGGAGACCCAGTACTTC	CAWSVRGGRTETQYF
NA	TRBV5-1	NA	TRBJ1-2	TGCGCCAGCAGCTCTACCGGGACCTCACTCTATGGCTACACCTTC	CASSSTGTSLYGYTF
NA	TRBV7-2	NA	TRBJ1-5	TGTGCCAGCAGCTTAGGGTCAGGGGCATATTATCAGCCCCAGCATTTT	CASSLGSGAYYQPQHF
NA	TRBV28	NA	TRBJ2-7	TGTGCCAGCAGTTTCATAGGGAGGGGGGGCCGCTACGAGCAGTACTTC	CASSFIGRGGRYEQYF
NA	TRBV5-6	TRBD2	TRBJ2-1	TGTGCCAGCAGCCAGTGGACTAGCGGGGGGGCCAATGAGCAGTTCTTC	CASSQWTSGGANEQFF
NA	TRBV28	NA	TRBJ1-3	TGTGCCAGCAGTCTATCTGGGTCTGGAAACACCATATATTTT	CASSLSGSGNTIYF
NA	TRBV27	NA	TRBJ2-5	TGTGCCAGCAGTTCTCTCGTCGGGGCCGAGACCCAGTACTTC	CASSSLVGAETQYF
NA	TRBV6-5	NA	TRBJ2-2	TGTGCCAGCAGTCACAACACCCAAACCGGGGAGCTGTTTTTT	CASSHNTQTGELFF
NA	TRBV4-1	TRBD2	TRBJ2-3	TGCGCCAGCAGCCAGGGACTAGCGGGTGATACGCAGTATTTT	CASSQGLAGDTQYF
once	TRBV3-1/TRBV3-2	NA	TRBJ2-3	TGTGCCAGCAGCCAAGGTAGGCAGGGTCCTAATGCAGATACGCAGTATTTT	CASSQGRQGPNADTQYF
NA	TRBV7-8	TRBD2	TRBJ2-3	TGTGCCAGCAGCGTGAAACTAGCGGGCACCACAGATACGCAGTATTTT	CASSVKLAGTTDTQYF
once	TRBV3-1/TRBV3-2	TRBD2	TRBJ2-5	TGTGCCAGCAGCCAAGACGGAGGGAGCGGGAGATGGAAAGAGACCCAGTACTTC	CASSQDGGSGRWKETQYF
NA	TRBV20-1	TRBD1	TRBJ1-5	TGCAGTGCGAGTGACAGGGGACAGCCCCAGCATTTT	CSASDRGQPQHF
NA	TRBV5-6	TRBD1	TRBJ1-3	TGTGCCAGCAGCCGGGGACAGCCTGGAAACACCATATATTTT	CASSRGQPGNTIYF
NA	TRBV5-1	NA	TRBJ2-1	TGCGCCAGCAGCTTGGCCCCGGAGAATGAGCAGTTCTTC	CASSLAPENEQFF
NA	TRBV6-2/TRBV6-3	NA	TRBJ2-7	TGTGCCAGCAGTTTTACAGGCCTTCGGGACTACGAGCAGTACTTC	CASSFTGLRDYEQYF
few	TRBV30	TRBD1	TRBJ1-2	TGTGCCTGGAGTAAGGACAGGGGCGACTATGGCTACACCTTC	CAWSKDRGDYGYTF
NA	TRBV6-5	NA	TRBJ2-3	TGTGCCAGCAGTTACACAGAGGGGGTCAGCACAGATACGCAGTATTTT	CASSYTEGVSTDTQYF
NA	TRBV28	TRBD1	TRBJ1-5	TGTGCCAGCAGAGGGGCAGGGGGGAACAATCAGCCCCAGCATTTT	CASRGAGGNNQPQHF
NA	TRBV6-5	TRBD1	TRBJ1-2	TGTGCCAGCAGTTACCCAGACAGGGTTGGCTACACCTTC	CASSYPDRVGYTF
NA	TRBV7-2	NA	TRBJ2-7	TGTGCCAGCAGCTGGTCCTACGAGCAGTACTTC	CASSWSYEQYF
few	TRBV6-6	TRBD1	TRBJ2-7	TGTGCCAGCAGTATAAAGGGACAGAACTACGAGCAGTACTTC	CASSIKGQNYEQYF